These 8 T cell receptor beta chains originate from one sample sequenced in a study of blood T cell repertoires in COVID-19. Assay: immunoSEQ multiplex PCR; the TCRdb copy retains only in-frame clones and omits some. The table shows tens of thousands of clones, with 68% occurring only once. The sequencing input was peripheral blood. These receptors were taken from a woman aged 70 to 79 with acute or convalescent COVID-19.

The chain combines TRBV4-2 with TRBJ1-5; possibly TRBD1 for D (6 bases). The CDR3 loop spans 13 amino acids. V was trimmed by 0 bases and J by 13 bases, leaving 13 bases between them. Germline CDR1 LGHNA, CDR2 YNFKEQ. CDR3 DNA: TGTGCCAGCAGCCAAGAGTTACAGGGACTACAGCATTTT. This codes for CASSQELQGLQHF.

The gene calls are TRBV5-5 and TRBJ1-1, with D unresolved. This CDR3 is built from 16 residues. Germline CDR1 reads SGHKS; CDR2 reads YYEKEE (reference sequence). Trimming cost V 0 bases and J 5 bases, with 17 bases left between them. Here the CDR3 reads CASSLGAALPGTEAFF. DNA of the CDR3: TGTGCCAGCAGCTTGGGGGCGGCGCTCCCGGGAACTGAAGCTTTCTTT. Drawing the rest from reference TRBV5-5 and TRBJ1-1, the complete variable domain is DAGVTQSPTHLIKTRGQQVTLRCSPISGHKSVSWYQQVLGQGPQFIFQYYEKEERGRGNFPDRFSARQFPNYSSELNVNALLLGDSALYLCASSLGAALPGTEAFFGQGTRLTVV.

This chain links TRBV19 with TRBJ2-3; a weak D match, TRBD1 (5 bases). Looked up from germline, CDR1 is LNHDA and CDR2 is SQIVND (reference sequence). Trimming removed 6 bases at V and 6 bases at J, with 16 bases between. CDR3 length: 14 amino acids. The CDR3 here is CASRELGAGDTQYF. The CDR3 DNA is TGTGCCAGTAGGGAGCTAGGGGCCGGGGATACGCAGTATTTT. Full variable domain (outside the CDR3, taken from reference TRBV19 and TRBJ2-3): DGGITQSPKYLFRKEGQNVTLSCEQNLNHDAMYWYRQDPGQGLRLIYYSQIVNDFQKGDIAEGYSVSREKKESFPLTVTSAQKNPTAFYLCASRELGAGDTQYFGPGTRLTVL.

J is TRBJ2-1 and V is TRBV7-9; D might be TRBD2 (6 bases). V was cut by 1 base and J by 4 bases, with 8 bases left in between. The CDR3 has 14 amino acids. CDR1 and CDR2 (germline): SEHNR, FQNEAQ (reference sequence). The CDR3 reads CASSLDGGYNEQFF. In DNA, the CDR3 is TGTGCCAGCAGCTTAGACGGGGGATACAATGAGCAGTTCTTC.

The J gene is TRBJ1-1, the V gene TRBV6-1, with 7 bases identical to TRBD1. This CDR3 has 15 residues. J gave up 8 bases and V 1 base, and 10 bases lay outside the gene matches. The germline V gene encodes CDR1 MNHNS and CDR2 SASEGT. The DNA for the CDR3 is TGTGCCAGCAGTGAAGTTTTCCCACAGGGGAGGGAAGCTTTCTTT. Translated: CASSEVFPQGREAFF.

The chain is built from TRBV28 and TRBJ1-1; no clear D gene. The CDR3 length is 16 residues. Per germline, CDR1 MDHEN and CDR2 SYDVKM. V lost 2 bases and J 12 bases, leaving 25 bases between the germline ends. The CDR3 here is CASSLSHGSGSTQTFF. The CDR3 bases are TGTGCCAGCAGTTTAAGCCACGGCAGCGGATCTACACAGACTTTCTTT. Using reference TRBV28 and TRBJ1-1 for the parts outside the CDR3, the full variable domain is DVKVTQSSRYLVKRTGEKVFLECVQDMDHENMFWYRQDPGLGLRLIYFSYDVKMKEKGDIPEGYSVSREKKERFSLILESASTNQTSMYLCASSLSHGSGSTQTFFGQGTRLTVV.

The chain joins TRBV7-2 to TRBJ2-2, with D possibly matching TRBD2 (6 bases). The V and J ends lost 6 bases and 2 bases respectively, with 10 bases between them. The CDR3 sequence is 14 residues long. The germline gives CDR1 SGHTA, CDR2 FQGNSA. The CDR3 DNA follows: TGTGCCAGCAGTTCCGGGACTAACACCGGGGAGCTGTTTTTT. This encodes CASSSGTNTGELFF. Supplemented by reference TRBV7-2 and TRBJ2-2, the full variable domain reads GAGVSQSPSNKVTEKGKDVELRCDPISGHTALYWYRQSLGQGLEFLIYFQGNSAPDKSGLPSDRFSAERTGGSVSTLTIQRTQQEDSAVYLCASSSGTNTGELFFGEGSRLTVL.

The V and J genes are TRBV4-1 and TRBJ2-7, with a weak D call TRBD2 (6 bases). Trimming left V 4 bases short and J 3 bases short, with 16 bases between. From germline, CDR1 is MGHRA and CDR2 YSYEKL. This CDR3 is built from 15 residues. The CDR3 nucleotides are TGCGCCAGCAGCCGTACCGGGACTCAGGGCTACGAGCAGTACTTC. This sequence encodes CASSRTGTQGYEQYF.